Listed below are T cell receptor beta chains from one sample, sequenced in a study of blood T cell repertoires in COVID-19. Using immunoSEQ multiplex PCR, the repertoire was profiled, and TCRdb retains in-frame clones only, with some absent. The table lists some 220,000 clones, 80% to 90% of them singletons, with 2.9% in the top ten. Specimen: peripheral blood. Source of these receptors: a man in his forties or fifties who had recovered from COVID-19. The CDR3 runs from the conserved cysteine through the conserved F or W. The D gene is left open where the match is weak. Some rows mark clone size as missing; the rest say once, few, many or name a class of expanded clone.

j_gene | abundance | d_gene | v_gene | CDR3nt | CDR3aa
TRBJ1-6 | few | . | TRBV7-8 | TGTGCCAGCAGCTTAGGAGGAGGGGATAATTCACCCCTCCACTTT | CASSLGGGDNSPLHF
TRBJ1-6 | . | . | TRBV9 | TGTGCCAGCAGCGTTGGAGGCCAGGGGAATTCACCCCTCCACTTT | CASSVGGQGNSPLHF
TRBJ1-1 | . | TRBD1 | TRBV6-5 | TGTGGCAGCAAGGACAGGGGGAGGAACACTGAAGCTTTCTTT | CGSKDRGRNTEAFF
TRBJ1-2 | . | . | TRBV5-6 | TGTGCCAGCATCCCATGGGGGCAGGGGATGGGCTATGGCTACACCTTC | CASIPWGQGMGYGYTF
TRBJ2-7 | . | TRBD2 | TRBV5-1 | TGCGCCAGCAGCTTGCAACTAGCGGGAGGGCCGAGCTCCTACGAGCAGTACTTC | CASSLQLAGGPSSYEQYF
TRBJ1-6 | . | TRBD1 | TRBV6-5 | TGTGCCAGCAGTTGGACAGGGGGCTCCTATAATTCACCCCTCCACTTT | CASSWTGGSYNSPLHF
TRBJ1-2 | . | . | TRBV28 | TGTGCCAGCAGTTTATCCAGGGTACTCTCTGGCTACACCTTC | CASSLSRVLSGYTF
TRBJ2-2 | . | TRBD2 | TRBV24-1 | TGTGCCACCAGTGATCCCCGGACTAGCTCCACCGGGGAGCTGTTTTTT | CATSDPRTSSTGELFF
TRBJ1-2 | . | . | TRBV19 | TGTGCCAGTACCCCCGACAGGACGCGCTACACCTTC | CASTPDRTRYTF
TRBJ1-3 | once | . | TRBV4-2 | TGTGCCAGCAGCCGGTCAGGGTCAGCTGGAAACACCATATATTTT | CASSRSGSAGNTIYF
TRBJ2-7 | . | . | TRBV30 | TGTGCCTGGAGCAATAGGGGGGAGCAGTACTTC | CAWSNRGEQYF
TRBJ2-7 | . | TRBD1 | TRBV24-1 | TGTGCCACCAGTGATTTTCCTCGGACAGGGATGCACGAGCAGTACTTC | CATSDFPRTGMHEQYF
TRBJ2-7 | . | . | TRBV27 | TGTGCCAGCAGTTTTGCGGGACCAAACTACGAGCAGTACTTC | CASSFAGPNYEQYF
TRBJ1-1 | . | . | TRBV19 | TGTGCCAGTAGTTTATCGGAGGCCACTGAAGCTTTCTTT | CASSLSEATEAFF
TRBJ1-2 | . | . | TRBV4-1 | TGCGCCAGCAGCCAAGATAGGGGAAGAATCTATGGCTACACCTTC | CASSQDRGRIYGYTF
TRBJ1-1 | . | TRBD1 | TRBV5-1 | TGCGCCAGCAGCGATGACAGGGGGGGCGGCAGGAACACTGAAGCTTTCTTT | CASSDDRGGGRNTEAFF
TRBJ2-3 | . | . | TRBV5-1 | TGCGCCAGCAGCTCACAAATCAGGGGTAGCACAGATACGCAGTATTTT | CASSSQIRGSTDTQYF
TRBJ1-2 | . | TRBD1 | TRBV20-1 | TGCAGTGCTAGTGCAGGGGGCGCGTACGGCTACACCTTC | CSASAGGAYGYTF